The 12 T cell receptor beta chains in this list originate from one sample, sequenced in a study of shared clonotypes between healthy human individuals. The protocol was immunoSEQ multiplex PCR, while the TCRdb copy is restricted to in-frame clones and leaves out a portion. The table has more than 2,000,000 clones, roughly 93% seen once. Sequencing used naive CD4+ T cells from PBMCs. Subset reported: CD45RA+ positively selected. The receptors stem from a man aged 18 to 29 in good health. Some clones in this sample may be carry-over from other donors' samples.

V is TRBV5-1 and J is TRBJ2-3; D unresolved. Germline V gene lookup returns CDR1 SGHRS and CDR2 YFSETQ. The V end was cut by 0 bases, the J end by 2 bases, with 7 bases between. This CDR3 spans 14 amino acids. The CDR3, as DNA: TGCGCCAGCAGCTTGGTGGCGGACACAGATACGCAGTATTTT. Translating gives CASSLVADTDTQYF.

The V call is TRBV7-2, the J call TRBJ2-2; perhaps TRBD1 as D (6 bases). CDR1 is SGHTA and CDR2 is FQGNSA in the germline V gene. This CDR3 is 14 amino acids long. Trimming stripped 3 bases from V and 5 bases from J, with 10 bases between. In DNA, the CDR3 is TGTGCCAGCAGCTTTTACAGGGCGACCGGGGAGCTGTTTTTT. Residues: CASSFYRATGELFF.

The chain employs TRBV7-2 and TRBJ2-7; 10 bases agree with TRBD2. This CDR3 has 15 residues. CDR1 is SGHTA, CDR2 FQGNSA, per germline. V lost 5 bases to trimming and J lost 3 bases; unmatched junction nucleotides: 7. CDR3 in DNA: TGTGCCAGCAGCCGGACTAGCGGAGTTATCTACGAGCAGTACTTC. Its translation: CASSRTSGVIYEQYF.

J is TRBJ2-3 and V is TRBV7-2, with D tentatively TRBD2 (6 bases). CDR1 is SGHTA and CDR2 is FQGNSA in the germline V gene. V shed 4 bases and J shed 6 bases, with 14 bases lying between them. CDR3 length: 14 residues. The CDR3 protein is CASSWGLLADTQYF. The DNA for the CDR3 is TGTGCCAGCAGCTGGGGACTCCTCGCGGATACGCAGTATTTT.

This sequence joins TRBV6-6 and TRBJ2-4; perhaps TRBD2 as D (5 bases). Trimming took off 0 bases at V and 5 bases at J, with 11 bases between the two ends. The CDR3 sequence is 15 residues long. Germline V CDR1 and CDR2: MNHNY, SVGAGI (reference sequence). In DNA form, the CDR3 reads TGTGCCAGCAGTTACTCAAGAGCGGCGGAAAACATTCAGTACTTC. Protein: CASSYSRAAENIQYF.

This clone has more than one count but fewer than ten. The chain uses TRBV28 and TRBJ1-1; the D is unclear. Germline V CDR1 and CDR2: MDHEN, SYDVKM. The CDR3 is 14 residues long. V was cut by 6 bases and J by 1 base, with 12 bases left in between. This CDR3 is CASRTRRENTEAFF. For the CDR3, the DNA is TGTGCCAGCAGAACCCGACGGGAGAACACTGAAGCTTTCTTT.

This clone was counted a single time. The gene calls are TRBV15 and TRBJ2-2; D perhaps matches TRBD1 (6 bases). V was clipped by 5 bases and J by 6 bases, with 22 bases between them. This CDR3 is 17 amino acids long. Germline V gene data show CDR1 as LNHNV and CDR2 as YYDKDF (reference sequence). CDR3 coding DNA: TGTGCCACCAGCCGATTCTCTGTAGGGGGTCAACCCGGGGAGCTGTTTTTT. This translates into CATSRFSVGGQPGELFF.

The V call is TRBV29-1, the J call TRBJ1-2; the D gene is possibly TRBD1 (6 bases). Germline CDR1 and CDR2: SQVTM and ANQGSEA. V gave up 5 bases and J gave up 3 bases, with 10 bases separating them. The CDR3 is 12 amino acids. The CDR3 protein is CSVLKGDYGYTF. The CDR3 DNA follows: TGCAGCGTTTTAAAGGGGGACTATGGCTACACCTTC.

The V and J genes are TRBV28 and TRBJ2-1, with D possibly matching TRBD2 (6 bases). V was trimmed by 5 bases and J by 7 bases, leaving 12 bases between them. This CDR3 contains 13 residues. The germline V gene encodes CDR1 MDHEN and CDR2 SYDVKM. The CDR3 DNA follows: TGTGCCAGCAGTCGGGAGTACAGGAATGAGCAGTTCTTC. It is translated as CASSREYRNEQFF.

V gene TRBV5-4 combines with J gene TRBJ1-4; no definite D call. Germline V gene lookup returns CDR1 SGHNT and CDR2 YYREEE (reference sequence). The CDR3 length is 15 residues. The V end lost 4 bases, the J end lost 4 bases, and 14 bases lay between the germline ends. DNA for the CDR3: TGTGCCAGCAGCACCCGAACCGGGTTTAATGAAAAACTGTTTTTT. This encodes CASSTRTGFNEKLFF.

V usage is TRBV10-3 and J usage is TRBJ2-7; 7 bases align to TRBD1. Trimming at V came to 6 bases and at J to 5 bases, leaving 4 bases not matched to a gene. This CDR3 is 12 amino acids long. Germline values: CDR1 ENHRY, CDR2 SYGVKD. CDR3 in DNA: TGTGCCATCAGAAATACAGGGGACGAGCAGTACTTC. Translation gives CAIRNTGDEQYF.

The CDR3 DNA is TGTGCCAGTAGTACGGGACTAGCGAACACAGATACGCAGTATTTT. As protein: CASSTGLANTDTQYF. The rearrangement uses TRBV19 and TRBJ2-3; 10 nucleotides match TRBD2. Germline V gene sequence: CDR1 LNHDA, CDR2 SQIVND (reference sequence). This CDR3 comprises 15 residues. Unmatched junction bases numbered 3, after V lost 4 bases and J lost 2 bases.